Below, 21 T cell receptor beta chains from the same sample are listed, as sequenced in a study of T cell repertoires in cytomegalovirus infection. MiXCR, run by TCRdb on the reads, gives a single entry per CDR3 protein. Seen here are a few hundred thousand distinct CDR3 sequences, roughly 42% observed once, and the top ten hold around 48%. For these receptors, no antigen is known. Sequencing used cultured PBMCs, obtained from culture after CMV antigen stimulation. Source of these receptors: a human donor in good health (CMV status not recorded). Some clones in this sample may be carry-over from other donors' samples.

J is TRBJ2-3 and V is TRBV27, with 7 bases that match TRBD2. Germline CDR1 and CDR2: MNHEY and SMNVEV (reference sequence). Unmatched junction bases numbered 6, after V lost 7 bases and J lost 2 bases. This CDR3 comprises 14 residues. This CDR3 is CASKRAGPTDTQYF. The CDR3 DNA reads TGTGCCAGCAAACGAGCGGGGCCCACAGATACGCAGTATTTT.

Notes on this clonotype: An end of the junction does not agree with germline; a read error may underlie this. The rearrangement joins TRBV5-6 to TRBJ1-1; D unresolved. Germline V gene sequence: CDR1 SGHDT, CDR2 YYEEEE. This CDR3 comprises 10 residues. The CDR3 DNA follows: TGTGCCAGCAGCTTGGAGGTGAACCCATTT. It codes for CASSLEVNPF.

This clonotype was recorded a few times. This rearrangement joins TRBV4-1 to TRBJ2-1; 7 bases match TRBD2. Germline CDR1 MGHRA, CDR2 YSYEKL. This CDR3 region has 17 residues. J gave up 4 bases and V 4 bases, and 13 bases lay outside the gene matches. The CDR3 is CASSLSPVPGGYNEQFF. The DNA for the CDR3 is TGCGCCAGCAGCCTCAGTCCGGTCCCGGGGGGTTACAATGAGCAGTTCTTC.

V gene TRBV4-1 combines with J gene TRBJ1-1, with D maybe TRBD1 (5 bases). The ends were cut back, 5 bases at V and 0 bases at J, with 10 bases in the middle. Germline values: CDR1 MGHRA, CDR2 YSYEKL. The CDR3 extends over 14 amino acids. Here the CDR3 reads CASSTRQLNTEAFF. The CDR3 nucleotides are TGCGCCAGCAGCACCCGACAGTTGAACACTGAAGCTTTCTTT.

This chain links TRBV28 with TRBJ2-1; 8 nucleotides line up with TRBD1. V lost 6 bases, J lost 5 bases, and 6 bases stayed unmatched. The CDR3 has 14 amino acids. Per germline, CDR1 MDHEN and CDR2 SYDVKM. This CDR3 is CASSGQGAHNEQFF. The CDR3 DNA follows: TGTGCCAGCAGCGGACAGGGAGCCCACAATGAGCAGTTCTTC.

This clonotype was seen a few times. The gene calls are TRBV7-9 and TRBJ2-7; 7 bases match TRBD2. Per germline, CDR1 SEHNR and CDR2 FQNEAQ (reference sequence). V trimming: 5 bases; J trimming: 0 bases; junction bases outside the gene matches: 7. The CDR3 length is 15 residues. The CDR3 spells CASSRPGTNSYEQYF. In nucleotides, the CDR3 is TGTGCCAGCAGCCGACCCGGGACTAACTCCTACGAGCAGTACTTC.

As for this clonotype: One end of the junction does not line up with germline, which may come from a read error. This rearrangement joins TRBV7-2 to TRBJ1-5; D gene uncertain. Germline V gene lookup returns CDR1 SGHTA and CDR2 FQGNSA. The CDR3 is 13 amino acids. CDR3 loop: CATSSRFGQPQHF. CDR3 bases: TGTGCCACCAGCTCTAGGTTTGGTCAGCCCCAGCATTTT.

The chain couples TRBV20-1 to TRBJ1-4, with TRBD1 matching 10 bases. V lost 0 bases to trimming and J lost 4 bases; unmatched junction nucleotides: 5. Germline CDR1 reads DFQATT; CDR2 reads SNEGSKA (reference sequence). CDR3 size: 16 residues. The CDR3 here is CSARDPRTGGNEKLFF. CDR3 coding DNA: TGCAGTGCTAGAGATCCCCGGACAGGGGGTAATGAAAAACTGTTTTTT.

This clonotype has just a few counts. The gene calls are TRBV27 and TRBJ2-1; 9 nucleotides align to TRBD2. Germline CDR1 is MNHEY and CDR2 is SMNVEV (reference sequence). The CDR3 length is 15 residues. Trimming at V came to 7 bases and at J to 0 bases, leaving 4 bases not matched to a gene. CDR3 sequence: CASKREASSYNEQFF. CDR3 DNA sequence: TGTGCCAGCAAGCGGGAGGCCAGCTCCTACAATGAGCAGTTCTTC.

The chain is built from TRBV6-6 and TRBJ2-3; 7 bases fit TRBD2. The V and J ends lost 7 bases and 4 bases, in that order; junction bases with no gene match: 11. CDR3 size: 15 residues. Germline lookup yields CDR1 MNHNY and CDR2 SVGAGI (reference sequence). In nucleotides, the CDR3 is TGTGCCAGCATGGGGCGGGGGTCGAACTCAGATACGCAGTATTTT. This translates into CASMGRGSNSDTQYF.

The chain uses TRBV20-1 and TRBJ2-1; 7 bases fit TRBD1. Germline V gene lookup returns CDR1 DFQATT and CDR2 SNEGSKA (reference sequence). The CDR3 totals 18 residues. J gave up 4 bases and V 1 base, and 16 bases lay outside the gene matches. CDR3 DNA: TGCAGTGCTAGAGTTAGGGGGCTAGCCCCAGGTTTGTACAATGAGCAGTTCTTC. As protein: CSARVRGLAPGLYNEQFF.

The genes are TRBV7-2 and TRBJ2-5, with TRBD2 matching over 8 bases. The CDR3 has 15 residues. V trimming: 2 bases; J trimming: 7 bases; junction bases outside the gene matches: 9. CDR1 is SGHTA and CDR2 is FQGNSA in the germline V gene. In nucleotides, the CDR3 is TGTGCCAGCAGCTTAACTAGCGGAAAAATGGGGACCCAGTACTTC. Translation: CASSLTSGKMGTQYF. Supplemented by reference TRBV7-2 and TRBJ2-5, the full variable domain reads GAGVSQSPSNKVTEKGKDVELRCDPISGHTALYWYRQSLGQGLEFLIYFQGNSAPDKSGLPSDRFSAERTGGSVSTLTIQRTQQEDSAVYLCASSLTSGKMGTQYFGPGTRLLVL.

The sample holds a few counts of this clonotype. This chain links TRBV20-1 with TRBJ1-1, with D unclear. V lost 1 base and J 1 base, leaving 13 bases between the germline ends. Germline V gives CDR1 DFQATT, CDR2 SNEGSKA (reference sequence). This CDR3 has 15 residues. DNA for the CDR3: TGCAGTGCTAGAGTTGGGTGGGAGAGGAACACTGAAGCTTTCTTT. Residues: CSARVGWERNTEAFF.

The chain is built from TRBV29-1 and TRBJ2-4; 9 bases map to TRBD1. CDR3 length: 13 residues. Germline trimming cut 7 bases from V and 6 bases from J; bases unmatched to any gene: 7. CDR1 SQVTM and CDR2 ANQGSEA come from the germline V gene. The CDR3 region is CSGLGQGGNIQYF. DNA for the CDR3: TGCAGCGGGCTGGGACAGGGAGGAAACATTCAGTACTTC.

As to this clonotype: The junction shows a germline mismatch at one end, possibly a read error. The chain combines TRBV7-4 with TRBJ1-4; 7 nucleotides agree with TRBD1. Germline CDR1 and CDR2: SGHVT and SQSDAQ. The CDR3 consists of 14 residues. CDR3: CASSKQGTSEKLFF. The CDR3, as DNA: TGTGCCAGCAGCAAACAGGGGACTAGTGAAAAACTGTTTTTT.

A word on this clonotype: One junction end disagrees with the germline gene, perhaps due to a read error. The rearrangement joins TRBV7-2 to TRBJ1-4; 8 nucleotides line up with TRBD1. This CDR3 comprises 16 residues. CDR1 SGHTA and CDR2 FQGNSA come from the germline V gene. The CDR3 DNA reads as TGTGCCAGGAGCTCCTTAGGGGGGACAGGAGGCGAAAAACTGTTTTTT. Residues: CARSSLGGTGGEKLFF.

This clonotype was counted between two and nine times. The V gene is TRBV12-3 or TRBV12-4, the J gene TRBJ1-2; 9 bases line up with TRBD1. The J segment lost 8 bases and the V segment lost 6 bases, leaving 10 bases of the junction unmatched. This CDR3 spans 14 amino acids. The CDR3 region is CASSVTGGAGGYTF. As DNA, the CDR3 is TGTGCCAGCAGCGTAACAGGGGGCGCAGGAGGCTACACCTTC.

The sample holds a few counts of this clonotype. V gene TRBV6-6 combines with J gene TRBJ2-7; 7 positions match TRBD2. The germline V gene encodes CDR1 MNHNY and CDR2 SVGAGI (reference sequence). This CDR3 has 17 residues. Trimming at V came to 4 bases and at J to 2 bases, leaving 14 bases not matched to a gene. The CDR3 nucleotides are TGTGCCAGCAGTTCCTCTCCGGGCTGGCGGGAGACCTACGAGCAGTACTTC. Amino acid sequence: CASSSSPGWRETYEQYF.

This clonotype was counted only a few times. The rearrangement joins TRBV7-8 to TRBJ2-7, with D tentatively TRBD1 or TRBD2 (5 bases each). Per germline, CDR1 SGHVS and CDR2 FQNEAQ. The CDR3 contains 13 residues. V lost 2 bases and J 6 bases, leaving 11 bases between the germline ends. CDR3 residues: CASSLRLGTEQYF. CDR3 DNA sequence: TGTGCCAGCAGCTTAAGGCTGGGGACCGAGCAGTACTTC.

This chain joins TRBV5-6 and TRBJ1-5; 7 nucleotides align to TRBD1. The V gene's germline CDR1 is SGHDT and CDR2 YYEEEE. CDR3 size: 14 residues. V lost 4 bases to trimming and J lost 4 bases; unmatched junction nucleotides: 5. Written as DNA, the CDR3 is TGTGCCAGCAGCGAAGCGACAGGGAATCAGCCCCAGCATTTT. Translation gives CASSEATGNQPQHF. The complete variable domain, with remaining parts taken from reference TRBV5-6 and TRBJ1-5, reads DAGVTQSPTHLIKTRGQQVTLRCSPKSGHDTVSWYQQALGQGPQFIFQYYEEEERQRGNFPDRFSGHQFPNYSSELNVNALLLGDSALYLCASSEATGNQPQHFGDGTRLSIL.

The chain has TRBV5-3 and TRBJ2-3, with 12 bases fitting TRBD2. TRBV5-3 is an ORF, with its function uncertain. Losses at the gene ends were 8 bases for V and 3 bases for J; bases not matched to a gene: 10. The CDR3 extends over 16 amino acids. The CDR3 here is CASSRPGLAGTDTQYF. Written as DNA, the CDR3 is TGTGCCAGCAGCCGCCCGGGACTAGCGGGTACAGATACGCAGTATTTT.